The 21 T cell receptor beta chains below were found in one sample sequenced in a study of cytomegalovirus exposure and HLA in healthy donors. Generated by immunoSEQ multiplex PCR, the TCRdb table keeps only in-frame clones and is missing some. This table has 120,000 or so clones, 80% to 90% appearing once. The sequencing input was PBMCs. The source is a woman between 18 and 29 years old in good health and CMV-seronegative.

The rearrangement uses TRBV29-1 and TRBJ2-2; 8 nucleotides match TRBD2. This CDR3 has 17 amino acids. Trimming removed 5 bases from V and 5 bases from J; junction bases left unmatched: 16. Germline V gene lookup returns CDR1 SQVTM and CDR2 ANQGSEA. CDR3 sequence: CSVRISGGLPLTGELFF. DNA for the CDR3: TGCAGCGTTCGAATCTCGGGGGGGCTTCCTTTAACCGGGGAGCTGTTTTTT.

The chain uses TRBV30 and TRBJ1-2, with TRBD1 identical over 9 bases. Germline assignment: CDR1 GTSNPN and CDR2 SVGIG (reference sequence). CDR3 size: 12 residues. The J segment lost 2 bases and the V segment lost 5 bases, leaving 0 bases of the junction unmatched. The CDR3 spells CAWGTGNYGYTF. Written as DNA, the CDR3 is TGTGCCTGGGGGACAGGGAACTATGGCTACACCTTC. Drawing the rest from reference TRBV30 and TRBJ1-2, the complete variable domain is SQTIHQWPATLVQPVGSPLSLECTVEGTSNPNLYWYRQAAGRGLQLLFYSVGIGQISSEVPQNLSASRPQDRQFILSSKKLLLSDSGFYLCAWGTGNYGYTFGSGTRLTVV.

V gene TRBV15 combines with J gene TRBJ2-3, with 15 bases lining up with TRBD2. V dropped 3 bases and J dropped 1; count of bases not matched to a gene: 8. The germline V gene encodes CDR1 LNHNV and CDR2 YYDKDF (reference sequence). The CDR3 consists of 19 residues. CDR3 residues: CATSSLGLAGGYGTDTQYF. In nucleotides, the CDR3 is TGTGCCACCAGCAGCCTGGGACTAGCGGGAGGTTACGGCACAGATACGCAGTATTTT.

This sequence joins TRBV6-5 and TRBJ1-5, with D perhaps matching TRBD1 (6 bases). The germline gives CDR1 MNHEY, CDR2 SVGAGI. CDR3 length: 13 residues. V was cut by 5 bases and J by 5 bases, with 10 bases left in between. CDR3 coding DNA: TGTGCCAGCAGTCTGGACAGCTATCAGCCCCAGCATTTT. Translation gives CASSLDSYQPQHF.

The V gene is TRBV13, the J gene TRBJ2-7, with D perhaps matching TRBD2 (6 bases). The V gene lost 4 bases and the J gene lost 7 bases, with 23 bases spanning the gap. The CDR3 is 16 amino acids. Germline CDR1 reads PRHDT; CDR2 reads FYEKMQ (reference sequence). For the CDR3, the DNA is TGTGCCAGCAGCTCCTCCTCCGGGACTGGTCTAGGAGAGCAGTACTTC. Protein: CASSSSSGTGLGEQYF.

The chain employs TRBV19 and TRBJ2-1; 7 positions match TRBD2. The germline gives CDR1 LNHDA, CDR2 SQIVND (reference sequence). The CDR3 has 15 amino acids. J lost 7 bases, V lost 0 bases, and 6 bases had no gene match. The CDR3 protein is CASSIEREYRNEQFF. The CDR3 DNA follows: TGTGCCAGTAGTATAGAGCGGGAGTATAGGAATGAGCAGTTCTTC.

The chain is built from TRBV28 and TRBJ1-6, with a possible D match to TRBD1 (6 bases). There are 15 residues in the CDR3. The germline V gene encodes CDR1 MDHEN and CDR2 SYDVKM. The germline V and J ends were trimmed by 7 bases and 7 bases, with 17 bases remaining between them. CDR3 sequence: CASTNPGHSNSPLHF. DNA for the CDR3: TGTGCCAGCACCAACCCGGGACACTCGAATTCACCCCTCCACTTT. The full variable domain, in which reference TRBV28 and TRBJ1-6 provide the parts outside the CDR3, is DVKVTQSSRYLVKRTGEKVFLECVQDMDHENMFWYRQDPGLGLRLIYFSYDVKMKEKGDIPEGYSVSREKKERFSLILESASTNQTSMYLCASTNPGHSNSPLHFGNGTRLTVT.

V usage is TRBV2 and J usage is TRBJ2-1; D is uncertain. Germline CDR1 SNHLY, CDR2 FYNNEI. Deletions cut 3 bases from V and 2 bases from J, with 11 bases between. The CDR3 sequence is 15 residues long. CDR3 loop: CASSDRVAPYNEQFF. The CDR3 coding sequence is TGTGCCAGCAGTGATAGAGTAGCCCCCTACAATGAGCAGTTCTTC.

The V and J genes are TRBV18 and TRBJ2-1; the match to TRBD1 covers 7 bases. The CDR3 has 15 amino acids. Trimming removed 2 bases from V and 8 bases from J; junction bases left unmatched: 9. Germline CDR1 KGHSH, CDR2 LQKENI. The CDR3 region is CASSPTGQNVHEQFF. CDR3 coding DNA: TGTGCCAGCTCACCAACGGGACAGAATGTCCATGAGCAGTTCTTC.

On this clone itself: Compared with germline, one end of the junction differs, possibly owing to a read error. The rearrangement uses TRBV15 and TRBJ2-4, with 8 bases identical to TRBD2. The CDR3 has 15 amino acids. Germline values: CDR1 LNHNV, CDR2 YYDKDF (reference sequence). CDR3 nucleotide sequence: TGTGCCACAAGCACCGGACTAGCTGAGTCGAACATTCAGTACTTC. This encodes CATSTGLAESNIQYF.

This chain connects TRBV5-1 to TRBJ2-3; TRBD2 matches at 9 bases. Germline CDR1 is SGHRS and CDR2 is YFSETQ. The length of the CDR3 is 15 residues. V shed 0 bases, J shed 5 bases, and the junction held 4 bases outside the gene matches. CDR3 amino acids: CASSLATSGLDTQYF. The DNA for the CDR3 is TGCGCCAGCAGCTTGGCCACTAGCGGGTTAGATACGCAGTATTTT.

The rearrangement joins TRBV7-9 to TRBJ1-2; weak D call: TRBD1 (6 bases). CDR3 length equals 14 residues. CDR1 SEHNR and CDR2 FQNEAQ come from the germline V gene (reference sequence). The V end lost 5 bases, the J end lost 2 bases, and 12 bases lay between the germline ends. The CDR3 loop reads CASSLRTENYGYTF. The CDR3 nucleotides read TGTGCCAGCAGCCTGAGGACAGAGAACTATGGCTACACCTTC.

The chain recombines TRBV25-1 with TRBJ1-2; TRBD1 aligns across 8 bases. The germline gives CDR1 MGHDK, CDR2 SYGVNS. The CDR3 loop spans 17 amino acids. V lost 2 bases and J lost 7; bases outside the gene matches: 15. The CDR3 sequence is CASSEESVVQGAGGYTF. CDR3 DNA sequence: TGTGCCAGCAGTGAAGAGTCGGTGGTTCAGGGGGCTGGTGGCTACACCTTC.

This chain joins TRBV19 and TRBJ1-2; 9 bases are a match to TRBD1. V gave up 6 bases and J gave up 7 bases; unmatched junction bases: 9. The CDR3 length is 14 residues. Germline assignment: CDR1 LNHDA and CDR2 SQIVND (reference sequence). CDR3 coding DNA: TGTGCCAGTAGCCGATCGGGACAGGGAGGTGGCTACACCTTC. Amino acid sequence: CASSRSGQGGGYTF. The full variable domain, with the rest looked up from reference TRBV19 and TRBJ1-2, is DGGITQSPKYLFRKEGQNVTLSCEQNLNHDAMYWYRQDPGQGLRLIYYSQIVNDFQKGDIAEGYSVSREKKESFPLTVTSAQKNPTAFYLCASSRSGQGGGYTFGSGTRLTVV.

The chain joins TRBV30 to TRBJ1-6, with D maybe TRBD1 (5 bases). Germline CDR1 is GTSNPN and CDR2 is SVGIG (reference sequence). The CDR3 loop spans 14 amino acids. Trimming shortened V by 0 bases and J by 7 bases, and 10 bases separated the two germline ends. The CDR3 loop is CAWSVRDYNSPLHF. CDR3 nucleotide sequence: TGTGCCTGGAGTGTGAGGGACTACAATTCACCCCTCCACTTT.

The CDR3 DNA reads TGTGCCAGCAGCTTGGCCGTACTAGCGGGAAACACCGGGGAGCTGTTTTTT. This gives the protein CASSLAVLAGNTGELFF. The chain combines TRBV5-4 with TRBJ2-2; 10 bases are a match to TRBD2. The CDR3 loop spans 17 amino acids. The germline V gene encodes CDR1 SGHNT and CDR2 YYREEE (reference sequence). Trimming took 0 bases from V and 2 from J; bases not matched to a gene: 4.

The chain employs TRBV30 and TRBJ1-4, with D tentatively TRBD1 (6 bases). The V end was cut by 2 bases, the J end by 7 bases, with 11 bases between. The CDR3 length is 13 residues. Germline CDR1 is GTSNPN and CDR2 is SVGIG (reference sequence). The DNA for the CDR3 is TGTGCCTGGAGTCAACAGGGCCCTGAAAAACTGTTTTTT. Translating it yields CAWSQQGPEKLFF.

The chain uses TRBV18 and TRBJ1-1; D call uncertain. The CDR3 is 14 residues long. Germline V gives CDR1 KGHSH, CDR2 LQKENI. Trimming took off 2 bases at V and 5 bases at J, with 12 bases between the two ends. The DNA for the CDR3 is TGTGCCAGCTCACCAAGGAGTGGTGAAACTGAAGCTTTCTTT. The encoded protein is CASSPRSGETEAFF.

The rearrangement links TRBV10-3 to TRBJ2-1; D is uncertain. The germline V and J ends were trimmed by 1 base and 6 bases, with 4 bases remaining between them. Germline loops: CDR1 ENHRY, CDR2 SYGVKD. This CDR3 has 12 residues. The CDR3 DNA reads as TGTGCCATCAGTGAGTTATTCAATGAGCAGTTCTTC. Translated: CAISELFNEQFF.

The count of this clone is one. The rearrangement links TRBV28 to TRBJ2-1; TRBD2 is a possible D gene (5 bases). Germline CDR1 MDHEN, CDR2 SYDVKM. The CDR3 contains 17 residues. Trimming removed 7 bases from V and 8 bases from J, with 27 bases in between. The DNA for the CDR3 is TGTGCCAGCATCTCAATAGGTCTAGCCCTAAAATGGGATGAGCAGTTCTTC. Translated, it gives CASISIGLALKWDEQFF.

V usage is TRBV6-1 and J usage is TRBJ1-4, with D hard to call. The V and J ends lost 7 bases and 6 bases respectively, with 15 bases between them. The germline CDR1 and CDR2 sequences are MNHNS and SASEGT. The CDR3 runs to 14 residues. The CDR3: CASTYFSSDEKLFF. The CDR3 DNA reads as TGTGCCAGCACGTATTTTAGTTCGGATGAAAAACTGTTTTTT.